The rows below give T cell receptor beta chains drawn from one sample of a study of control samples from healthy donors and cancer patients. Only in-frame clones appear in the TCRdb table, and some are missing; sequencing was by immunoSEQ multiplex PCR. The sample yields roughly 88,000 clones, approximately 80% seen once. The source material was blood. These receptors all stem from a young man in good health. Both conserved end residues are part of each CDR3. A D gene is named only where the DNA matches it firmly. A clone size is listed for some rows: how often the clone was seen (once, few, many), or a class if it is expanded.

size | J | D | V | CDR3 | DNA
- | TRBJ2-3 | - | TRBV6-4 | CASSDSMAGGADTQYF | TGTGCCAGCAGTGACTCGATGGCAGGAGGGGCAGATACGCAGTATTTT
- | TRBJ2-5 | - | TRBV6-5 | CASSYSGPETQYF | TGTGCCAGCAGTTACTCAGGACCAGAGACCCAGTACTTC
- | TRBJ2-7 | - | TRBV7-2 | CASSLSVRLNYEQYF | TGTGCCAGCAGCTTAAGTGTCAGGCTGAACTACGAGCAGTACTTC
- | TRBJ1-6 | - | TRBV19 | CASNETWSQNSPLHF | TGTGCCAGTAACGAGACATGGTCCCAAAATTCACCCCTCCACTTT
few | TRBJ1-6 | - | TRBV7-9 | CASSLWVEGASPLHF | TGTGCCAGCAGCCTCTGGGTAGAGGGCGCTTCACCCCTCCACTTT
- | TRBJ2-2 | TRBD1 | TRBV2 | CASSEGTGRAGELFF | TGTGCCAGCAGTGAAGGGACAGGGAGAGCCGGGGAGCTGTTTTTT
- | TRBJ2-1 | TRBD2 | TRBV7-3 | CASSSTAGLAGTEQFF | TGTGCCAGCAGCTCCACGGCAGGACTAGCGGGGACTGAGCAGTTCTTC
- | TRBJ2-6 | - | TRBV18 | CASSPTGTLYSGANVLTF | TGTGCCAGCTCACCAACCGGGACTTTATACTCTGGGGCCAACGTCCTGACTTTC
- | TRBJ1-6 | - | TRBV10-3 | CAISEGSPLHF | TGTGCCATCAGCGAGGGGTCACCCCTCCACTTT
- | TRBJ1-3 | - | TRBV6-1 | CASSELSSGNTIYF | TGTGCCAGCAGTGAACTAAGCTCTGGAAACACCATATATTTT
- | TRBJ2-5 | - | TRBV5-1 | CASSPILGVETQYF | TGCGCCAGCAGCCCAATTTTAGGGGTGGAGACCCAGTACTTC
- | TRBJ2-7 | - | TRBV3-1/TRBV3-2 | CASSQEYPLQGGVNF | TGTGCCAGCAGCCAAGAGTATCCGTTACAGGGAGGTGTCAACTTC
- | TRBJ2-5 | TRBD2 | TRBV7-6 | CASSFPGLGETQYF | TGTGCCAGCAGCTTTCCGGGACTAGGGGAGACCCAGTACTTC
- | TRBJ1-1 | TRBD1 | TRBV20-1 | CSASWDRGGEAFF | TGCAGTGCTAGTTGGGACAGGGGTGGTGAAGCTTTCTTT
- | TRBJ2-6 | - | TRBV5-1 | CASSLVGQTSGANVLTF | TGCGCCAGCAGCTTGGTGGGGCAGACTTCTGGGGCCAACGTCCTGACTTTC
- | TRBJ2-3 | TRBD2 | TRBV29-1 | CSVTSGGGPDTQYF | TGCAGCGTAACCAGCGGGGGAGGGCCAGATACGCAGTATTTT
- | TRBJ2-2 | - | TRBV7-9 | CASSLAQELFF | TGTGCCAGCAGCTTAGCGCAGGAGCTGTTTTTT
few | TRBJ2-7 | TRBD2 | TRBV5-1 | CASSLTSSGGSYEQYF | TGCGCCAGCAGCTTGACCTCTAGCGGGGGCTCCTACGAGCAGTACTTC
once | TRBJ2-3 | TRBD2 | TRBV3-1/TRBV3-2 | CASSQVSGGGADTQYF | TGTGCCAGCAGCCAGGTTTCTGGCGGGGGGGCTGATACGCAGTATTTT
once | TRBJ1-2 | - | TRBV19 | CASSGTPYGYTF | TGTGCCAGTAGCGGGACACCCTATGGCTACACCTTC
- | TRBJ2-7 | - | TRBV30 | CAWTESGGSYF | TGTGCTTGGACTGAATCGGGGGGCTCGTACTTC
- | TRBJ1-6 | - | TRBV6-5 | CASSYDSNSPLHF | TGTGCCAGCAGTTATGACAGCAATTCACCCCTCCACTTT
- | TRBJ1-1 | - | TRBV7-8 | CASRLVDYTEAFF | TGTGCCAGCAGGTTGGTAGATTACACTGAAGCTTTCTTT
few | TRBJ2-7 | - | TRBV5-1 | CASSLSIEGRDEQYF | TGCGCCAGCAGCTTGTCGATTGAAGGTAGGGACGAGCAGTACTTC
- | TRBJ2-5 | TRBD1 | TRBV5-6 | CASSQIPGQGWDLQETQYF | TGTGCCAGCAGTCAAATACCGGGACAGGGATGGGACTTACAAGAGACCCAGTACTTC
few | TRBJ1-6 | TRBD1 | TRBV6-5 | CASSGTDNSPLHF | TGTGCCAGCTCCGGGACAGATAATTCACCCCTCCACTTT
- | TRBJ2-1 | - | TRBV28 | CASTLRGSYNEQFF | TGTGCCAGCACCCTGAGGGGCTCCTACAATGAGCAGTTCTTC
- | TRBJ2-5 | - | TRBV25-1 | CASSEDGLETQYF | TGTGCCAGCAGTGAGGACGGATTAGAGACCCAGTACTTC
few | TRBJ1-1 | - | TRBV7-9 | CASSLAFQENTEAFF | TGTGCCAGCAGCTTAGCCTTTCAGGAAAACACTGAAGCTTTCTTT
- | TRBJ2-7 | TRBD1 | TRBV4-2 | CASSRGIGQGFYEQYF | TGTGCCAGCAGCCGAGGTATCGGACAGGGGTTTTACGAGCAGTACTTC
- | TRBJ2-3 | - | TRBV20-1 | CSASLGQTLTDTQYF | TGCAGTGCTAGTCTCGGACAAACCCTCACAGATACGCAGTATTTT
- | TRBJ2-7 | - | TRBV6-5 | CASSYFAGNYEQYF | TGTGCCAGCAGTTACTTTGCAGGGAACTACGAGCAGTACTTC
- | TRBJ1-4 | TRBD1 | TRBV19 | CASTEGARVEKLFF | TGTGCCAGTACCGAGGGGGCGCGGGTTGAAAAACTGTTTTTT
once | TRBJ2-7 | TRBD1 | TRBV19 | CASSTSGQDTYEQYF | TGTGCCAGTAGTACTTCGGGACAGGACACTTACGAGCAGTACTTC
few | TRBJ1-3 | - | TRBV10-3 | CAISEGRKQSGNTIYF | TGTGCCATCAGTGAGGGCAGGAAACAGTCTGGAAACACCATATATTTT
few | TRBJ2-7 | TRBD1 | TRBV5-1 | CASSLEGTGGREQYF | TGCGCCAGCAGCTTGGAGGGGACAGGGGGCCGCGAGCAGTACTTC
- | TRBJ2-7 | - | TRBV2 | CASSEALFRSF | TGTGCCAGCAGTGAAGCGCTTTTCCGGTCCTTC
- | TRBJ2-2 | - | TRBV6-5 | CASSYSSNTGELFF | TGTGCCAGCAGTTACTCTAGCAACACCGGGGAGCTGTTTTTT
- | TRBJ1-6 | - | TRBV19 | CASSIIMAGTAGNSPLHF | TGTGCCAGTAGTATAATCATGGCGGGAACAGCCGGCAATTCACCCCTCCACTTT
- | TRBJ1-1 | - | TRBV12-3/TRBV12-4 | CASSLETPTEAFF | TGTGCCAGCAGTTTAGAGACACCCACTGAAGCTTTCTTT
once | TRBJ1-5 | - | TRBV5-1 | CASSPQGRNQPQHF | TGCGCCAGCAGCCCACAAGGGCGCAATCAGCCCCAGCATTTT
- | TRBJ2-7 | - | TRBV6-6 | CASRLSHEQYF | TGTGCCAGCAGACTTTCCCACGAGCAGTACTTC
- | TRBJ1-2 | TRBD1 | TRBV27 | CASSLIGTGGANYGYTF | TGTGCCAGCAGTTTAATCGGGACAGGGGGTGCTAACTATGGCTACACCTTC
- | TRBJ1-1 | - | TRBV3-1/TRBV3-2 | CASSQADLTEAFF | TGTGCCAGCAGCCAAGCAGACCTCACTGAAGCTTTCTTT
- | TRBJ1-4 | - | TRBV30 | CAWSWDTGGRKLFF | TGTGCCTGGAGTTGGGACACCGGCGGGAGGAAACTGTTTTTT
- | TRBJ1-5 | - | TRBV19 | CASSIIPARNQPQHF | TGTGCCAGTAGTATAATCCCGGCCCGCAATCAGCCCCAGCATTTT
- | TRBJ1-4 | TRBD1 | TRBV7-8 | CASSSRTGSATNEKLFF | TGTGCCAGCAGCTCCCGGACAGGCAGTGCAACTAATGAAAAACTGTTTTTT
once | TRBJ1-1 | - | TRBV6-5 | CASSYAGGMNTEAFF | TGTGCCAGCAGTTACGCCGGAGGGATGAACACTGAAGCTTTCTTT
- | TRBJ1-4 | - | TRBV5-6 | CASSVMGRREKLFF | TGTGCCAGCAGCGTGATGGGTAGGAGGGAAAAACTGTTTTTT
- | TRBJ2-3 | TRBD2 | TRBV7-3 | CASSLGRGGLGDTQYF | TGTGCCAGCAGCTTGGGCCGGGGGGGCCTTGGGGATACGCAGTATTTT